This T cell receptor beta chain was sequenced in a study of T-cell memory formation after mild COVID-19. As to this clonotype: Its specificity is not known.

Study-level findings and limits: Among CD4+ contracting clones, most were CM and EM, and CD8+ ones EMRA.

Using constant-segment primers, 5'RACE produced TCR alpha and TCR beta cDNA libraries carrying sample barcodes and UMIs. TCRdb re-called the 5' RACE reads through MiXCR, storing one row per CDR3 protein. This sample has roughly 240,000 distinct CDR3 sequences; roughly 15% occur once, and the top ten carry 22%. In germline, CDR1 is DFQATT, CDR2 SNEGSKA (reference sequence). The CDR3 length is 17 residues. The V end was cut by 4 bases, the J end by 7 bases, with 28 bases between. This clonotype was sampled from a man aged 18 to 35 who had mild COVID-19 (a few samples of this study predate the infection). Cell type and time point are not known. Material: PBMCs or a T cell subset sorted from them (not recorded which). The chain is built from TRBV20-1 and TRBJ1-2; D may be TRBD1 (6 bases). The DNA for the CDR3 is TGCAGTGCTACCCCCCTGAGGACAGAACTCATTGGTGGTGGCTACACCTTC. This gives the protein CSATPLRTELIGGGYTF.